This T cell receptor (beta chain) was recorded in a study of shared clonotypes between healthy human individuals. Generated by immunoSEQ multiplex PCR, the TCRdb table keeps only in-frame clones and is missing some. The sample holds about 2.1 million clones; roughly 93% are singletons and the top ten take 1.5% to 2%. V shed 5 bases, J shed 4 bases, and the junction held 9 bases outside the gene matches. From germline, CDR1 is SEHNR and CDR2 FQNEAQ (reference sequence). There are 15 residues in the CDR3. As defined, naive CD8 cells were CD45RO-negative and positively selected for CCR7, with terminally differentiated effector memory CD45RA+ cells excluded.

The sequencing input was naive CD8+ T cells from PBMCs. The rearrangement uses TRBV7-9 and TRBJ2-5; 8 positions match TRBD1. This clonotype was sampled from a man aged 18 to 29 in good health. Some clones in this sample may be carry-over from other donors' samples. CDR3 sequence: CASSPRTGLPETQYF. CDR3 nucleotide sequence: TGTGCCAGCAGCCCACGGACAGGGCTCCCAGAGACCCAGTACTTC.